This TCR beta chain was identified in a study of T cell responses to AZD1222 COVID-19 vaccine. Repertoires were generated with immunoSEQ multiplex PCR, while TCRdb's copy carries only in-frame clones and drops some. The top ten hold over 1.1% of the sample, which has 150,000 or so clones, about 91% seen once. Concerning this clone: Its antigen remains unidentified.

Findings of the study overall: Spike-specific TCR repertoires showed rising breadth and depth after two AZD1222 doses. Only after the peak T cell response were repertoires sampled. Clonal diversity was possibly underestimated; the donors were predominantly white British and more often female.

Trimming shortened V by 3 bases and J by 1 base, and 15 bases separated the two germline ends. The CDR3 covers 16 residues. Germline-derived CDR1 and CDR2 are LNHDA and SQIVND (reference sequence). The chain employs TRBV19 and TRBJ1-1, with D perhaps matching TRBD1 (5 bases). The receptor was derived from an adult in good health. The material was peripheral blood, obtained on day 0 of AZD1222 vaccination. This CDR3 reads CASSIFSDRPNTEAFF. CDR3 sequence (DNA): TGTGCCAGTAGTATTTTCTCCGACAGACCGAACACTGAAGCTTTCTTT.